This is a list of T cell receptor beta chains from one sample in a study of blood T cell repertoires in COVID-19. The data were produced by immunoSEQ multiplex PCR, yet TCRdb's version contains in-frame clones alone and is incomplete. The sample records tens of thousands of clones, about 86% being singletons. Sequencing was carried out using peripheral blood. The receptor set was obtained from a man between 65 and 85 years old with acute or convalescent COVID-19. The CDR3 runs from the conserved cysteine through the conserved F or W.

V	J	length	CDR3
TRBV7-8	TRBJ1-3	17	CASSLSAGSQRGNTIYF
TRBV5-1	TRBJ1-1	13	CASRQTGGTEAFF
TRBV27	TRBJ2-1	16	CASSLSGLGGFDEQFF
TRBV7-2	TRBJ2-7	16	CASSLSYSLSGLEQYF
TRBV6-1	TRBJ2-1	17	CASSGALIGGSGGEQFF
TRBV7-9	TRBJ1-2	12	CASSLDPGGYTF
TRBV28	TRBJ2-7	15	CASSAPRRGTYEQYF
TRBV7-3	TRBJ2-6	17	CASSPGTGGAGANVLTF
TRBV6-2/TRBV6-3	TRBJ2-3	18	CASSSFRLAGGGTDTQYF
TRBV29-1	TRBJ1-6	13	CSVRDREVSPLHF
TRBV18	TRBJ2-4	16	CASSPPGAGAKNIQYF
TRBV18	TRBJ2-2	16	CASSPQGASNTGELFF
TRBV7-2	TRBJ2-5	14	CASVVAGGFGTQYF
TRBV11-2	TRBJ2-7	15	CASSLVPGLAYEQYF
TRBV6-1	TRBJ2-3	14	CASSEAAGVDTQYF
TRBV11-3	TRBJ2-3	13	CASSLAGADTQYF
TRBV6-2/TRBV6-3	TRBJ2-3	14	CASSYAGEADTQYF
TRBV7-3	TRBJ2-2	14	CASTSLASTGELFF
TRBV15	TRBJ1-1	15	CATSRGGGARTEAFF
TRBV6-5	TRBJ2-1	12	CASSRGYNEQFF
TRBV4-3	TRBJ2-7	15	CASSQAPTSDYEQYF
TRBV29-1	TRBJ1-2	13	CSVVQGSNYGYTF
TRBV27	TRBJ2-1	16	CASALRPTYSYNEQFF
TRBV11-3	TRBJ2-7	12	CASSYGSSEQYF
TRBV5-4	TRBJ1-1	15	CASSLVGGRGTEAFF
TRBV2	TRBJ2-7	13	CATSGGSSYEQYF
TRBV7-3	TRBJ1-1	13	CASSLSRGYEAFF
TRBV7-9	TRBJ2-5	14	CASSRTSGQETQYF
TRBV6-2/TRBV6-3	TRBJ2-7	16	CASSYFGTSGRYEQYF
TRBV4-3	TRBJ2-5	15	CASSQGGTERETQYF
TRBV5-1	TRBJ2-7	13	CASSFLQGYEQYF
TRBV5-6	TRBJ2-2	15	CASSSGPQTAGELFF
TRBV4-2	TRBJ2-1	16	CASSQGQLAGYNEQFF
TRBV28	TRBJ1-5	13	CATVAGSNQPQHF
TRBV4-2	TRBJ1-2	14	CASSPLGAGGGYTF
TRBV27	TRBJ2-5	15	CASKNRDRDQETQYF
TRBV7-9	TRBJ1-2	14	CASSFGTGHYGYTF
TRBV7-6	TRBJ2-7	13	CASSPGLAVEQYF
TRBV2	TRBJ1-2	14	CASSVRGPLYGYTF
TRBV9	TRBJ2-3	13	CASSVSFTDTQYF
TRBV25-1	TRBJ1-2	15	CASSELSGGNYGYTF
TRBV11-3	TRBJ2-2	16	CASSLSTSGSPGELFF
TRBV4-2	TRBJ1-5	15	CASSQGGQGHQPQHF
TRBV9	TRBJ1-2	14	CASSTPGRPYGYTF
TRBV5-6	TRBJ2-2	15	CASSLLDRVSGELFF
TRBV18	TRBJ1-1	14	CASSPGHGATEAFF
TRBV10-3	TRBJ2-7	15	CAISGGDRGINEQYF
TRBV19	TRBJ1-5	13	CASSPDRDQPQHF
TRBV18	TRBJ2-5	14	CASSPPTGQETQYF
TRBV6-5	TRBJ1-2	11	CASYSNYGYTF
TRBV6-5	TRBJ2-5	15	CASSSGLAGQETQYF
TRBV28	TRBJ2-3	17	CASRLGSGRARTDTQYF
TRBV7-2	TRBJ2-2	14	CASSLGPQAGELFF
TRBV7-2	TRBJ1-3	16	CASSRQGAKAGNTIYF
TRBV7-3	TRBJ2-7	14	CASSPYGGNYEQYF
TRBV10-3	TRBJ1-2	14	CAISEDRGLNGYTF